The next 15 T cell receptor beta chains were all read from a single sample in a study of CD8 T cells in ankylosing spondylitis. TCRdb recomputed calls from the 5' RACE reads with MiXCR, one row per CDR3 protein. The data contain approximately 220,000 distinct CDR3 sequences, roughly 26% of them seen just once; the ten biggest clones take up 5% to 7.5%. Sequencing was performed on blood, either unsorted or a sorted T cell fraction (not recorded which). The receptors derive from a male donor with ankylosing spondylitis or in good health (not recorded which).

This clonotype was counted ten times or more. V is TRBV20-1 and J is TRBJ1-1, with 7 nucleotides matching TRBD1. CDR3 size: 12 residues. Germline lookup yields CDR1 DFQATT and CDR2 SNEGSKA (reference sequence). Trimming cost V 5 bases and J 4 bases; bases outside gene matches: 4. The CDR3 reads CSAGQGGTEAFF. DNA of the CDR3: TGCAGTGCTGGTCAGGGGGGCACTGAAGCTTTCTTT.

This clonotype was counted at least ten times. V is TRBV2 and J is TRBJ2-3; TRBD2 matches 12 bases. Germline loops: CDR1 SNHLY, CDR2 FYNNEI. There are 16 residues in the CDR3. The J segment lost 2 bases and the V segment lost 7 bases, leaving 7 bases of the junction unmatched. The CDR3 loop reads CASNQRTSGNTDTQYF. CDR3 DNA: TGTGCCAGCAACCAACGGACTAGCGGGAACACAGATACGCAGTATTTT.

This clonotype was counted at least ten times. The rearrangement uses TRBV6-6 and TRBJ1-2, with 9 positions matching TRBD1. Unmatched junction bases numbered 6, after V lost 6 bases and J lost 7 bases. CDR3 length: 13 amino acids. CDR1 and CDR2 from the germline V gene are MNHNY and SVGAGI (reference sequence). The CDR3 DNA reads TGTGCCAGCAGAGCACAGGGGGCAGTTGGCTACACCTTC. Encoded protein: CASRAQGAVGYTF.

A word on this clonotype: Relative to the germline gene, one junction end is altered; a read error may explain this. The chain employs TRBV20-1 and TRBJ1-1; D is undetermined. Germline CDR1 DFQATT, CDR2 SNEGSKA (reference sequence). The CDR3 sequence is 11 residues long. The CDR3 sequence: CSARGNTEAFF. As DNA, the CDR3 is TGCAGTGCCAGAGGGAACACTGAAGCTTTCTTT.

This clonotype was recorded many times. V is TRBV20-1 and J is TRBJ2-7, with 15 nucleotides matching TRBD2. J gave up 6 bases and V 5 bases, and 2 bases lay outside the gene matches. There are 13 residues in the CDR3. Per the germline V gene, CDR1 is DFQATT and CDR2 is SNEGSKA (reference sequence). CDR3 nucleotides: TGCAGTGCTGGGGGACTAGCGGGAGGCGAGCAGTACTTC. Its protein is CSAGGLAGGEQYF.

The rearrangement links TRBV29-1 to TRBJ2-1; 8 nucleotides match TRBD1. The V gene end was trimmed by 5 bases and the J gene end by 4 bases; junction bases not matched to a gene: 7. Per the germline V gene, CDR1 is SQVTM and CDR2 is ANQGSEA. The CDR3 is 14 amino acids. CDR3 loop: CSVKTGESYNEQFF. CDR3 bases: TGCAGCGTTAAGACAGGGGAGTCTTACAATGAGCAGTTCTTC.

This clonotype has a handful of counts. The CDR3: CASSSTDSSYNEQFF. The CDR3 DNA reads as TGCGCCAGCAGCTCCACGGACAGCAGCTACAATGAGCAGTTCTTC. The chain uses TRBV5-1 and TRBJ2-1, with D tentatively TRBD1 (6 bases). Germline values: CDR1 SGHRS, CDR2 YFSETQ. V lost 3 bases, J lost 3 bases, and 13 bases lay in between. The CDR3 has 15 amino acids.

This clonotype was recorded a few times. The rearrangement links TRBV20-1 to TRBJ2-1, with 7 positions matching TRBD1. Germline lookup yields CDR1 DFQATT and CDR2 SNEGSKA (reference sequence). With 2 bases clipped from V and 3 bases from J, the junction kept 7 bases outside the gene matches. This CDR3 region has 15 residues. The CDR3 here is CSARPGQILYNEQFF. The DNA for the CDR3 is TGCAGTGCTAGACCGGGACAGATCCTCTACAATGAGCAGTTCTTC.

This clonotype was detected ten times or more. This sequence joins TRBV7-9 and TRBJ2-1; the D gene is possibly TRBD1 (5 bases). The CDR3 contains 14 residues. Deletions cut 5 bases from V and 6 bases from J, with 14 bases between. Per germline, CDR1 SEHNR and CDR2 FQNEAQ (reference sequence). DNA for the CDR3: TGTGCCAGCAGCAGCAGGGTTCTAAGCAATGAGCAGTTCTTC. Encoded protein: CASSSRVLSNEQFF.

The V and J genes are TRBV29-1 and TRBJ2-7; TRBD2 matches at 13 bases. The CDR3 is made up of 14 amino acids. Germline CDR1 and CDR2: SQVTM and ANQGSEA. Unmatched junction bases numbered 3, after V lost 1 base and J lost 6 bases. In nucleotides, the CDR3 is TGCAGCGTTGAAGGACTAGCGGGAGGATCCGAGCAGTACTTC. Its protein product is CSVEGLAGGSEQYF.

This clonotype showed up just a few times. The chain carries TRBV20-1 and TRBJ2-1; the D gene is possibly TRBD2 (6 bases). In germline, CDR1 is DFQATT, CDR2 SNEGSKA (reference sequence). The CDR3 runs to 15 residues. Trimming took 6 bases from V and 0 from J, leaving 15 bases between them. CDR3 coding DNA: TGCAGTGCCCAAATGGGACTCGGCTCCTACAATGAGCAGTTCTTC. It translates to CSAQMGLGSYNEQFF.

This clonotype came up many times. The J gene is TRBJ1-2, the V gene TRBV15; possible D gene TRBD1, 5 bases. Germline values: CDR1 LNHNV, CDR2 YYDKDF (reference sequence). The CDR3 is 15 residues long. Deletions cut 1 base from V and 4 bases from J, with 13 bases between. The CDR3 loop is CATSRVGGAGYGYTF. In nucleotides, the CDR3 is TGTGCCACCAGCAGAGTGGGAGGGGCCGGCTATGGCTACACCTTC.

V usage is TRBV29-1 and J usage is TRBJ1-2, with 10 positions matching TRBD1. CDR3 length: 13 residues. Per germline, CDR1 SQVTM and CDR2 ANQGSEA. V was pared by 7 bases and J by 7 bases, with 9 bases of the junction left unmatched. The CDR3 nucleotides read TGCAGCGCTGGGGACAGGGGCGGTTTTGGCTACACCTTC. Protein sequence: CSAGDRGGFGYTF.

The chain is built from TRBV7-2 and TRBJ2-7, with D possibly matching TRBD2 (6 bases). The CDR3 sequence is 13 residues long. Per the germline V gene, CDR1 is SGHTA and CDR2 is FQGNSA. V was clipped by 5 bases and J by 6 bases, with 14 bases between them. Here the CDR3 DNA reads TGTGCCAGCAGCCTGGCGGGACTCCCCGAGCAGTACTTC. Translating it yields CASSLAGLPEQYF.

The sample holds a few counts of this clonotype. The chain combines TRBV12-3 or TRBV12-4 with TRBJ2-1; no reliable D call. Trimming stripped 6 bases from V and 0 bases from J, with 12 bases between. The CDR3 runs 15 residues. The CDR3 here is CASSYSSLSYNEQFF. The CDR3 coding sequence is TGTGCCAGCAGCTATTCCAGCCTCTCCTACAATGAGCAGTTCTTC.